This T cell receptor beta chain was recovered during a study of blood T cells in healthy people across ages. Study in general: Capture via template switching afforded approximately one barcoded beta molecule per two T cells.

The germline V gene encodes CDR1 SQVTM and CDR2 ANQGSEA. The CDR3 has 12 residues. The authors ran a second PCR of about 7 to 11 cycles using a sample-barcoded 5' primer and a J-beta primer mix. A single record per CDR3 protein comes from TCRdb applying MiXCR to the 5' RACE reads. Of 500,000 to 550,000 distinct CDR3 sequences detected, about 24% appear once; the ten largest clones hold approximately 8.7%. Regarding this clonotype: One end of the junction varies from germline; a read error may be responsible.

These data were also filed under a second study, of T cells of mothers and their children. That paper states: Each child gave 2.5 million to 3.5 million TCR beta CDR3 reads (each mother, over 8.5 million).

Material: blood. The origin of this receptor is a boy under 18 in good health. The V gene is TRBV29-1, the J gene TRBJ2-7; D is possibly TRBD1 (6 bases). CDR3 coding DNA: TGCGGCGTTGCACAGGGAATCTACGAGCAGTACTTC. It yields the protein CGVAQGIYEQYF.